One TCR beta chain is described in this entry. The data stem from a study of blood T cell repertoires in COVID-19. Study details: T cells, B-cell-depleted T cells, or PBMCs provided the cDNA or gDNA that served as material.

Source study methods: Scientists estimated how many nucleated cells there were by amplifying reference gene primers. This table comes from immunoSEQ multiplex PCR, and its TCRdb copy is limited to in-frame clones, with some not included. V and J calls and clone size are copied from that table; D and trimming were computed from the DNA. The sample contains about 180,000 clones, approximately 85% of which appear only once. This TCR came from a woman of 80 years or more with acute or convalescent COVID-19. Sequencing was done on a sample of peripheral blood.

This CDR3 reads CASGDTVQPQHF. The DNA of the CDR3 is TGTGCCAGCGGGGACACCGTACAGCCCCAGCATTTT. This chain joins TRBV2 and TRBJ1-5; D is perhaps TRBD1 (6 bases). With 8 bases removed from V and 7 bases from J, the gap between germline ends came to 12 bases. The CDR3 consists of 12 residues. Germline values: CDR1 SNHLY, CDR2 FYNNEI.